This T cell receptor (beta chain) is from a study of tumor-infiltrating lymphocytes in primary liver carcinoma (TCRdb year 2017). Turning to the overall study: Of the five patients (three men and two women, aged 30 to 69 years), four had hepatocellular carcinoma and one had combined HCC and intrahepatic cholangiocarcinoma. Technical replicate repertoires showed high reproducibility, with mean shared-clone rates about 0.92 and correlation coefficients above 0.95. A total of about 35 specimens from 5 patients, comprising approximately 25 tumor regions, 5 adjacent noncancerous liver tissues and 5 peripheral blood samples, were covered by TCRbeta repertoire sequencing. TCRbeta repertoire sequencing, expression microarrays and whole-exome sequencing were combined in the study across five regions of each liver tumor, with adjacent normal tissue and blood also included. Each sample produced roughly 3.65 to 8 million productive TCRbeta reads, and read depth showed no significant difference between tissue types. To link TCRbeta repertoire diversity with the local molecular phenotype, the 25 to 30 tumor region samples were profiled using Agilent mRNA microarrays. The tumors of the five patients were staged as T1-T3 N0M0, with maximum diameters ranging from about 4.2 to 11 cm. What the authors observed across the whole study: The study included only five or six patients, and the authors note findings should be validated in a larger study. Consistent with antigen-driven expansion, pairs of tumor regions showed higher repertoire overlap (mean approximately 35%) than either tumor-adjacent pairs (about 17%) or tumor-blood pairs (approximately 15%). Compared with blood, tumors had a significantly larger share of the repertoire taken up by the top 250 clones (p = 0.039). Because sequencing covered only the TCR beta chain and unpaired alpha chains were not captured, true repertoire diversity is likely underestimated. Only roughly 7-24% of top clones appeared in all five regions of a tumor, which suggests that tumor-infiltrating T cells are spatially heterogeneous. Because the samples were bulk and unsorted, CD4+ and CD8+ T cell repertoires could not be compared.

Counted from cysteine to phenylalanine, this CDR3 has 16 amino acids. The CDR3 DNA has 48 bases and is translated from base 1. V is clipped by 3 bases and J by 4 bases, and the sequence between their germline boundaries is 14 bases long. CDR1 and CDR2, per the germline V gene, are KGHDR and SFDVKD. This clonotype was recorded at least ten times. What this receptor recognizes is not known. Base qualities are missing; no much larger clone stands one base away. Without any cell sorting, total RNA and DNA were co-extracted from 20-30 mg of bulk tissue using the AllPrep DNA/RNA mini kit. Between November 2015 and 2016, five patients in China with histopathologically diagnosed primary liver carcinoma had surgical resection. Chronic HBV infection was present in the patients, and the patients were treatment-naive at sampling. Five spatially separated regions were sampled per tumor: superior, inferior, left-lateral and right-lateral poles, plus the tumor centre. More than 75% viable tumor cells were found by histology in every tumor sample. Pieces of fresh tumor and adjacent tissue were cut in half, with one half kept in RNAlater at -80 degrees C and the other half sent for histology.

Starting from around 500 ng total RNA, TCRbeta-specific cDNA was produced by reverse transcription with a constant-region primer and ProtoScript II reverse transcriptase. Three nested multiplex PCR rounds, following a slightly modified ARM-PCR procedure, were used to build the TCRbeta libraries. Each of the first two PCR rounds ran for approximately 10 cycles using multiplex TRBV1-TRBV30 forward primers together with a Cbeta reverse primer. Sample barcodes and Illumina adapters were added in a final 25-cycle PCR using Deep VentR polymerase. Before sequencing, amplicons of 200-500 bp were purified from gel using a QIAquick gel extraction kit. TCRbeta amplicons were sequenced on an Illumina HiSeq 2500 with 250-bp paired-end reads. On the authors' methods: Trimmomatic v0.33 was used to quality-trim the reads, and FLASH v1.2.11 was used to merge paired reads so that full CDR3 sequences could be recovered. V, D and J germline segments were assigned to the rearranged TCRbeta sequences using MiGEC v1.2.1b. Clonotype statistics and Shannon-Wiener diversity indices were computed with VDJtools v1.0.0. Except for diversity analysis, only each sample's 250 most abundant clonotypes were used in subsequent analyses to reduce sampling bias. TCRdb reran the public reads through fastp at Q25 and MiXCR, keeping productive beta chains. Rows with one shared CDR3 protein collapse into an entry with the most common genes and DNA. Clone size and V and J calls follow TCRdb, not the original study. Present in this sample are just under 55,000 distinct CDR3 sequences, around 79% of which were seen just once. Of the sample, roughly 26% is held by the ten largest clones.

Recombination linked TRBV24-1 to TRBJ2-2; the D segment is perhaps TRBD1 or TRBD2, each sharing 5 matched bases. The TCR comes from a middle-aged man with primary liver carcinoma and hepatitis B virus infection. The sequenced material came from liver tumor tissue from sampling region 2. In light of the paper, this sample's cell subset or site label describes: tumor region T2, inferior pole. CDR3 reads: CATSDNQGRITGELFF. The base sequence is TGTGCCACCAGTGATAACCAGGGACGGATCACCGGGGAGCTGTTTTTT.